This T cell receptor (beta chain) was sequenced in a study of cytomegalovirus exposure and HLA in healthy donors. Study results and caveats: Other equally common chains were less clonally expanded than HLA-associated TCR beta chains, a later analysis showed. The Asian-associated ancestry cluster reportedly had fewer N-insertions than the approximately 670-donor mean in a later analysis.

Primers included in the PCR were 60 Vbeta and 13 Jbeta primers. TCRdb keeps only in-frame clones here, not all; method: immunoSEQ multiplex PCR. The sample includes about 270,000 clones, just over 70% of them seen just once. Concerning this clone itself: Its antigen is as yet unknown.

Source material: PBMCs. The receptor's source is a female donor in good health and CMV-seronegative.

The CDR3 region has the DNA TGTGCCAGCAGTCGGACTAGCCCCCCCTACAATGAGCAGTTCTTC. The encoded protein is CASSRTSPPYNEQFF. This sequence joins TRBV2 and TRBJ2-1, with 8 bases matching TRBD2. V lost 5 bases and J lost 2; bases outside the gene matches: 5. Germline CDR1 and CDR2: SNHLY and FYNNEI. The CDR3 length is 15 residues.